A selection of T cell receptor beta chains follows, all from one sample in a study of beta chain features in type 1 diabetes. The data were produced by immunoSEQ multiplex PCR, yet TCRdb's version contains in-frame clones alone and is incomplete. The repertoire holds hundreds of thousands of clones, 55% to 70% seen once, with around 0.057% in the top ten. The sequenced sample consisted of naive CD4+ T cells from blood. The receptors shown here come from a man in his thirties or forties in good health. CDR3s include the opening cysteine and the closing phenylalanine or tryptophan. D genes are given only for firm matches. Clone size, where shown, is once, few, many, or a class for clones that have expanded.

>TRBV13|few|TRBJ2-7|.
TGTGCCAGCAGCTTGTACGGGACACCCCAGTACTTC
CASSLYGTPQYF
>TRBV23-1|.|TRBJ2-6|.
TGCGCCAGCAGCCCCAGAGCCAACGTCCTGACTTTC
CASSPRANVLTF
>TRBV29-1|.|TRBJ2-3|.
TGCAGCGCTTGGGACGGAACCACAGATACGCAGTATTTT
CSAWDGTTDTQYF
>TRBV29-1|.|TRBJ2-3|TRBD2
TGCAGCGTTGGCGGGAGTTCGGATACGCAGTATTTT
CSVGGSSDTQYF
>TRBV11-2|.|TRBJ2-7|TRBD1
TGTGCCAGCAGTCGCGGACAGGGGGCATACGAGCAGTACTTC
CASSRGQGAYEQYF
>TRBV29-1|.|TRBJ1-1|.
TGCAGCGTTGTAGGGAACACTGAAGCTTTCTTT
CSVVGNTEAFF
>TRBV28|once|TRBJ2-7|.
TGTGCCAGCAGTTTCAGGGACCGCGAGCAGTACTTC
CASSFRDREQYF
>TRBV5-6|.|TRBJ1-1|.
TGTGCCAGCAGCTTGACAGGGAACACTGAAGCTTTCTTT
CASSLTGNTEAFF
>TRBV7-9|.|TRBJ2-1|TRBD2
TGTGCCAGCAGCCCCCGGACTAGCGGGAGAGGAAATGAGCAGTTCTTC
CASSPRTSGRGNEQFF
>TRBV30|.|TRBJ2-1|.
TGTGCCTGGAGGATACCCTATGTAGGGGGTGAGCAGTTCTTC
CAWRIPYVGGEQFF
>TRBV2|.|TRBJ2-1|TRBD2
TGTGCCAGCAGTGAAGCGCTTCTAGCGGGCAATGAGCAGTTCTTC
CASSEALLAGNEQFF
>TRBV29-1|few|TRBJ2-1|TRBD1
TGCAGCGATCGGACAGGGCTCAATGAGCAGTTCTTC
CSDRTGLNEQFF
>TRBV30|few|TRBJ2-3|.
TGTGCCTGGACTAGAGAAGCCACAGATACGCAGTATTTT
CAWTREATDTQYF
>TRBV14|.|TRBJ2-1|.
TGTGCCAGCAGCCAAGAGGGCAGGGAACGTAATGAGCAGTTCTTC
CASSQEGRERNEQFF
>TRBV10-3|.|TRBJ1-2|.
TGTGCCATCGGTATACTCACAGGGTATCCAAACGGCTACACCTTC
CAIGILTGYPNGYTF
>TRBV7-2|.|TRBJ2-7|TRBD2
TGTGCCAGCAGCTTAGGACTAGCGGACTCCTACGAGCAGTACTTC
CASSLGLADSYEQYF
>TRBV25-1|few|TRBJ2-7|.
TGTGCCAGCAGCGATGCCTACGAGCAGTACTTC
CASSDAYEQYF
>TRBV7-7|.|TRBJ2-3|.
TGTGCCAGCAGCTTATCCCCCAGTGAGTCTAGCACAGATACGCAGTATTTT
CASSLSPSESSTDTQYF
>TRBV7-2|.|TRBJ2-3|TRBD2
TGTGCCAGCAGCTTATGGAGACTAGCGGGGTATAGCCCAGATACGCAGTATTTT
CASSLWRLAGYSPDTQYF
>TRBV29-1|.|TRBJ2-7|.
TGCAGCGTTGGGTGGACAACCTACGAGCAGTACTTC
CSVGWTTYEQYF
>TRBV5-1|few|TRBJ2-1|TRBD2
TGCGCCAGCAGCCTCGGGGGGGCGCGGTACAATGAGCAGTTCTTC
CASSLGGARYNEQFF
>TRBV29-1|few|TRBJ2-7|TRBD2
TGCAGCGTGGCGGAGGGACTAGCGGGACGCTACGAGCAGTACTTC
CSVAEGLAGRYEQYF
>TRBV9|few|TRBJ2-7|.
TGTGCCAGCAGCGTACAGCACAACTACGAGCAGTACTTC
CASSVQHNYEQYF
>TRBV2|.|TRBJ2-7|TRBD1
TGTGCCAGCAGTGAAGCGGACAGGGCTCCCTACGAGCAGTACTTC
CASSEADRAPYEQYF
>TRBV4-3|.|TRBJ2-3|.
TGCGCCAGCAGCCAAGAGGGTCGGGGCACAGATACGCAGTATTTT
CASSQEGRGTDTQYF
>TRBV4-1|.|TRBJ1-5|.
TGCGCCAGCAGCCAAGGGGGCCCGAGGCATCAGCCCCAGCATTTT
CASSQGGPRHQPQHF
>TRBV7-9|.|TRBJ2-5|TRBD2
TGTGCCAGCGTTTCCCGACTAGCGGGTAGGGAGACCCAGTACTTC
CASVSRLAGRETQYF
>TRBV30|.|TRBJ1-1|.
TGTGCCTGGGACAGATTAAACACTGAAGCTTTCTTT
CAWDRLNTEAFF
>TRBV15|.|TRBJ2-3|.
TGTGCCACCAGCAACTCCCAGGCAGATACGCAGTATTTT
CATSNSQADTQYF
>TRBV30|.|TRBJ1-1|.
TGTGCCTGGAGTAGGGGAGGGAACACTGAAGCTTTCTTT
CAWSRGGNTEAFF
>TRBV7-9|once|TRBJ1-1|.
TGTGCCAGCACCGACTGGGCAGGGGAAGCTTTCTTT
CASTDWAGEAFF
>TRBV2|.|TRBJ2-3|TRBD1
TGTGCCAGCAGATCCGACAGGGACACAGATACGCAGTATTTT
CASRSDRDTDTQYF
>TRBV7-2|few|TRBJ2-1|TRBD2
TGTGCCAGCAGCTTAGGACTAGCGGGAAGAGAGGAGTTCTTC
CASSLGLAGREEFF
>TRBV18|.|TRBJ2-1|.
TGTGCCAGCTCACGAGAGTTACAGCTTATCTTC
CASSRELQLIF
>TRBV15|.|TRBJ2-3|TRBD1
TGTGCCACCAGCAACGACAGGGGGCCCGATACGCAGTATTTT
CATSNDRGPDTQYF
>TRBV7-2|.|TRBJ2-3|.
TGTGCCAGCAGCTTAAGGGCAACTAGCACAGATACGCAGTATTTT
CASSLRATSTDTQYF
>TRBV29-1|.|TRBJ2-5|TRBD2
TGCAGCGTCATCCCAGCGGGGGGGATTTACCAAGAGACCCAGTACTTC
CSVIPAGGIYQETQYF
>TRBV30|.|TRBJ1-5|.
TGTGCCTGGAGTTGGTCAGGGCGAAGCAATCAGCCCCAGCATTTT
CAWSWSGRSNQPQHF
>TRBV7-2|.|TRBJ2-5|.
TGTGCCACCAAGGTGGGGACCCAAGAGACCCAGTACTTC
CATKVGTQETQYF
>TRBV29-1|once|TRBJ2-5|TRBD2
TGCAGCGGTAGCGGGGGGTACCAAGAGACCCAGTACTTC
CSGSGGYQETQYF
>TRBV18|.|TRBJ1-5|TRBD1
TGTGCCAGCTCACCCTCCAGGGGGCTTCAGCCCCAGCATTTT
CASSPSRGLQPQHF
>TRBV14|.|TRBJ2-4|TRBD1
TGTGCCAGCAGCTCGAGACAGGGGAACATTCAGTACTTC
CASSSRQGNIQYF
>TRBV25-1|.|TRBJ1-5|.
TGTGCCAGTAGCCTAGGGGGTCACAATCAGCCCCAGCATTTT
CASSLGGHNQPQHF
>TRBV25-1|.|TRBJ2-6|.
TGTGCCAGCAGTGAATATACATCTGGGGCCAACGTCCTGACTTTC
CASSEYTSGANVLTF
>TRBV20-1|.|TRBJ2-3|.
TGCAGTGCTAGAGATAAGGATACGCAGTATTTT
CSARDKDTQYF
>TRBV7-2|.|TRBJ2-7|TRBD2
TGTGCCAGCAGCCCCAAGCGGGAGGTAAACTACGAGCAGTACTTC
CASSPKREVNYEQYF
>TRBV6-5|.|TRBJ1-4|.
TGTGCCAGCGGAGAGATTGCAACTAATGAAAAACTGTTTTTT
CASGEIATNEKLFF
>TRBV10-3|few|TRBJ2-2|.
TGTGCCATCAGTAAGGGACACGGAAGTACCGGGGAGCTGTTTTTT
CAISKGHGSTGELFF
>TRBV28|.|TRBJ2-4|.
TGTGCCAGCAGCCTAAGGACAGTAGCCAAAAACATTCAGTACTTC
CASSLRTVAKNIQYF